This record concerns one T cell receptor beta chain sequence. Its cognate antigen has yet to be identified. No base quality information exists; no much larger clone differs at one position. In the paper's terms, the time point label means: progressive disease on ibrutinib. For TCR beta library preparation, approximately 2.2 micrograms of genomic DNA were isolated from cryopreserved PBMCs. Longitudinal blood samples from CLL patients on ibrutinib monotherapy were analyzed using high-throughput TCR beta sequencing. The patients took part in an open-label, single-center phase 2 trial of ibrutinib monotherapy. The data belong to a study of cytotoxic CD8 clonotypes in ibrutinib-treated CLL (dated by TCRdb to the early 2020s). With respect to the entire study: The cohort included around 15 treatment-naive and eleven to twelve relapsed/refractory patients; some 18 were IGHV unmutated. Responses were partial in roughly 24 patients and complete in 2; after median around 72 months follow-up, roughly 14 stayed in remission and about twelve progressed. The response samples were drawn at a median of 12 months into treatment, with a range of about 6 to 40 months. An average of 255,043 productive templates and 94,082 productive rearrangements was obtained per sample. Longitudinal samples were obtainable from about 30% of the roughly 90 participants in the trial. Cryopreserved peripheral blood mononuclear cells were obtained before treatment, at response, and at either sustained remission or disease progression. All remission and progressive disease samples were collected while patients were still receiving ibrutinib. The investigation overall reported the following: Baseline clonality was found to be higher than that of age-matched healthy donors and was strongly correlated with circulating CD8+ T-cell counts. Clonality increased at ibrutinib response, stayed stable in sustained remission, and fell back toward baseline at progression. Sampling times were not matched between sustained-remission and progressing patients, and lymph node repertoires were not studied. Public clonotypes were rare and either shrank or stayed stable during treatment, and the rise in clonality at ibrutinib response reflected expansion of private clonotypes.

The germline V gene (reference sequence) yields WNHNN for CDR1 and SYGVQD for CDR2. V is clipped by 0 bases and J by 9 bases, and the sequence between their germline boundaries is 12 bases long. The CDR3 contains 14 residues, cysteine and phenylalanine counted. The retained sequence is limited to the CDR3, 42 bases, with the frame set at the first base. On a MiSeq, deep resolution sequencing aimed for a depth between 1 in 1 million and 1 in 200,000 T cells, with each clonotype covered approximately 10x on average. The immunoSEQ hsTCRB Kit was used to generate TCR beta libraries. As for how the authors treated the data: The data were analyzed with ImmunoSEQ Analyzer and ImmunoSEQ Data Assistant, and V, D and J gene assignments followed IMGT definitions. Clonality, with values ranging from 0 to 1, was calculated as one minus the normalized Shannon entropy of productive rearrangement frequencies. Only overrepresented clonotypes making up at least 0.05% of the repertoire of each patient were included in the public clonotype analysis. Repertoires from some 13 age-matched healthy donors in immuneACCESS were used as clonality controls. TCRdb took this table from immuneACCESS and kept in-frame rearrangements with V and J called. Such tables lack part of the clones; where checked against another copy, unresolved V genes explain under half of the gap, and the rest is unexplained. That table supplies the V and J calls and clone size; D and trimming were determined from the DNA. This sample is represented by 270,000 or so clones; roughly 76% of them were singletons. Of the sample, about 5.3% is held by the ten largest clones.

This receptor was taken from a human donor with chronic lymphocytic leukemia. The sequence links TRBV10-1 to TRBJ2-1; 5 matching bases give a weak D call of TRBD1. This specimen was PBMCs, taken at disease progression, from a patient treated with ibrutinib. The sequenced DNA: TGCGCCAGCAGTGAGTCGTTGATCCAGGGTGAGCAGTTCTTC. This codes for CASSESLIQGEQFF.